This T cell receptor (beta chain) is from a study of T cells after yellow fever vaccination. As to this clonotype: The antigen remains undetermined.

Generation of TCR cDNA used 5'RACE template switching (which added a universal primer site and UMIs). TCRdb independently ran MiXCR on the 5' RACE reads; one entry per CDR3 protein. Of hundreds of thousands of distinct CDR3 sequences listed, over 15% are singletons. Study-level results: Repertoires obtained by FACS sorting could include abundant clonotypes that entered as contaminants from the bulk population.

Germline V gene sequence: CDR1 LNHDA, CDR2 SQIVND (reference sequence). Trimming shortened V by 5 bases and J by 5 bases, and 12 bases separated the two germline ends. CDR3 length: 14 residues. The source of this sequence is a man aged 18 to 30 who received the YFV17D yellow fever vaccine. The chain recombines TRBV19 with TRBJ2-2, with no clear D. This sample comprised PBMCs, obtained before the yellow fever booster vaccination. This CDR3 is CASSPSRGTGELFF. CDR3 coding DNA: TGTGCCAGTAGTCCCTCGCGAGGTACCGGGGAGCTGTTTTTT.